The clone carrying this T cell receptor beta chain showed up just a few times. Its target is unknown. This sample was taken from a study of cytomegalovirus exposure and HLA in healthy donors. Regarding the study as a whole: Cytomegalovirus-associated status was assigned to more than 150 TCR beta chains. It was only CMV serostatus that was available as immune exposure information. A later analysis revealed that TCR association rates differed between HLA loci, peaking at DRB1 and bottoming out at HLA-C.

It was with 60 Vbeta and 13 Jbeta primers that the PCR ran. Measured with immunoSEQ multiplex PCR; TCRdb has only the in-frame clones, and not every one. The data contain 99,000 or so clones, 70% to 75% of them singletons. Each donor was healthy, and each was a bone marrow donor. Germline V lookup: CDR1 SGDLS, CDR2 YYNGEE. There are 14 residues in the CDR3. J was trimmed by 3 bases and V by 5 bases; bases with no gene match: 5. This TCR came from a man between 40 and 49 years old in good health and CMV-seronegative. The sequencing sample was made of PBMCs. V gene TRBV9 combines with J gene TRBJ1-2, with TRBD1 identical over 9 bases. CDR3 nucleotides: TGTGCCAGCAGGACAGGGGGTGAATACTATGGCTACACCTTC. Its translation: CASRTGGEYYGYTF.